This T cell receptor beta chain is drawn from a study of blood T cells in healthy people across ages. In each sample, at least 6 million PBMCs were isolated. Primed by a sample-barcoded 5' primer and a J-beta primer mix, a second PCR proceeded for 7 to 11 cycles. One entry per CDR3 protein results from TCRdb running MiXCR on the 5' RACE reads. The data hold over 1,500,000 distinct CDR3 sequences, with around 40% observed a single time. The CDR3 runs 12 residues. Trimming shortened V by 4 bases and J by 13 bases, and 14 bases separated the two germline ends. Looked up from germline, CDR1 is LGHDT and CDR2 is YNNKEL (reference sequence).

This chain links TRBV3-1 with TRBJ2-1; D unclear. Sequencing was done on a sample of blood. This TCR was sampled from a human donor in good health. The CDR3 is CASSLRSVTQFF. CDR3 coding DNA: TGTGCCAGCAGCCTCCGTAGTGTGACCCAGTTCTTC.